The rows below give T cell receptor beta chains drawn from one sample of a study of T cell repertoires in cytomegalovirus infection. TCRdb re-derived calls from the reads in MiXCR, one entry per CDR3 protein. The sample includes around 300,000 distinct CDR3 sequences, 9% to 9.5% of them seen just once. The material sequenced was PBMCs. All receptors derive from a human donor in good health (CMV status not recorded). Some clones in this sample may be carry-over from other donors' samples. CDR3s include the opening cysteine and the closing phenylalanine or tryptophan. D genes are given only for firm matches. For some rows the clone size is stated as once, few or many, or as a class when expanded; others skip it.

D,size,V,length,J,CDR3,DNA
TRBD2,many,TRBV7-2,16,TRBJ2-5,CASRRDGTSGGETQYF,TGTGCCAGCAGGCGAGACGGGACTAGCGGTGGGGAGACCCAGTACTTC
TRBD1,.,TRBV28,15,TRBJ2-7,CASSPTGVVDYEQYF,TGTGCCAGCAGTCCGACAGGGGTGGTGGACTACGAGCAGTACTTC
.,.,TRBV5-6,13,TRBJ2-7,CASSFVGIDEQYF,TGTGCCAGCAGCTTTGTCGGTATTGACGAGCAGTACTTC
TRBD1,few,TRBV27,14,TRBJ1-2,CASRPTGAPYGYTF,TGTGCCAGCAGACCGACAGGGGCCCCCTATGGCTACACCTTC
.,many,TRBV7-2,16,TRBJ2-7,CASSFSGLERIYEQYF,TGTGCCAGCAGCTTTTCGGGACTCGAAAGGATCTACGAGCAGTACTTC
.,few,TRBV30,12,TRBJ2-4,CAWSVVENIQYF,TGTGCCTGGTCTGTGGTGGAAAACATTCAGTACTTC
TRBD1,many,TRBV10-3,15,TRBJ2-3,CAISTTGAFADTQYF,TGTGCCATCAGTACAACAGGGGCCTTCGCAGATACGCAGTATTTT
TRBD1,many,TRBV7-2,15,TRBJ2-2,CASSRDRGGSGELFF,TGTGCCAGCAGCCGTGACAGGGGTGGATCGGGGGAGCTGTTTTTT
.,few,TRBV7-2,14,TRBJ2-5,CASSLGTWRQTQYF,TGTGCCAGCAGCTTAGGGACCTGGCGGCAGACCCAGTACTTC
.,.,TRBV5-1,13,TRBJ1-1,CASSSPGSTEAFF,TGCGCCAGCAGCTCCCCGGGAAGCACTGAAGCTTTCTTT
.,many,TRBV7-2,15,TRBJ2-4,CASSLGGLAKNIQYF,TGTGCCAGCAGCTTAGGCGGTTTAGCCAAAAACATTCAGTACTTC
.,many,TRBV7-2,18,TRBJ1-6,CASSFSLLGSSYNSPLHF,TGTGCCAGCAGCTTCTCCCTTTTAGGGAGCTCCTATAATTCACCCCTCCACTTT
.,.,TRBV28,16,TRBJ1-1,CASRTPGRIMNTEAFF,TGTGCCAGCAGAACCCCAGGACGGATTATGAACACTGAAGCTTTCTTT
.,many,TRBV6-2/TRBV6-3,14,TRBJ2-7,CASSPPPGSYEQYF,TGTGCCAGCAGTCCCCCACCGGGTTCCTACGAGCAGTACTTC
TRBD1,.,TRBV29-1,17,TRBJ2-3,CSVEEDRADYSTDTQYF,TGCAGCGTTGAAGAAGACAGGGCCGATTATAGCACAGATACGCAGTATTTT
TRBD1,few,TRBV19,14,TRBJ1-1,CASSHRGLNTEAFF,TGTGCCAGTAGTCACAGGGGTCTGAACACTGAAGCTTTCTTT
.,many,TRBV7-2,15,TRBJ2-7,CASSFGASLSYEQYF,TGTGCCAGCAGCTTCGGAGCCTCGCTTTCCTACGAGCAGTACTTC
.,.,TRBV28,14,TRBJ1-5,CASSLSTSGQPQHF,TGTGCCAGCAGTTTATCCACGTCGGGTCAGCCCCAGCATTTT
.,.,TRBV5-6,14,TRBJ2-4,CASSLTLAKNIQYF,TGTGCCAGCAGCTTAACACTAGCCAAAAACATTCAGTACTTC
.,few,TRBV19,16,TRBJ2-3,CASSRPGGSSGDTQYF,TGTGCCAGTAGCCGGCCGGGGGGCAGCTCAGGCGATACGCAGTATTTT
.,.,TRBV19,15,TRBJ1-2,CASNNLRGVDYGYTF,TGTGCCAGTAATAACCTCAGGGGCGTCGACTATGGCTACACCTTC
TRBD1,many,TRBV7-2,14,TRBJ2-5,CASSPFGQAETQYF,TGTGCCAGCAGCCCATTCGGACAGGCCGAGACCCAGTACTTC
.,.,TRBV4-3,17,TRBJ1-3,CASSPDSLVGSGNTIYF,TGCGCCAGCAGCCCCGACAGCCTAGTTGGCTCTGGAAACACCATATATTTT
.,many,TRBV11-3,13,TRBJ2-7,CASSSLPGVEQYF,TGTGCCAGCAGCTCGCTACCTGGGGTCGAGCAGTACTTC
.,few,TRBV6-2/TRBV6-3,12,TRBJ2-7,CASSYLAYEQYF,TGTGCCAGCAGTTACTTGGCCTACGAGCAGTACTTC
.,many,TRBV6-2/TRBV6-3,13,TRBJ1-1,CASSYREQAEAFF,TGTGCCAGCAGTTACAGGGAGCAAGCTGAAGCTTTCTTT
.,many,TRBV7-6,15,TRBJ2-7,CASSLGASVTYEQYF,TGTGCCAGCAGCTTAGGGGCTAGCGTGACTTACGAGCAGTACTTC
TRBD1,few,TRBV19,14,TRBJ2-1,CASSITGVRNEQFF,TGTGCCAGTAGTATAACAGGGGTGCGCAATGAGCAGTTCTTC
.,.,TRBV7-2,14,TRBJ2-3,CASSFGPGIDTQYF,TGTGCCAGCAGCTTTGGGCCAGGGATAGATACGCAGTATTTT
.,.,TRBV7-3,14,TRBJ2-5,CASSKTGSGETQYF,TGTGCCAGCAGCAAAACAGGGAGCGGAGAGACCCAGTACTTC
TRBD1,many,TRBV20-1,13,TRBJ2-7,CSARDREVWEQYF,TGCAGTGCTCGGGACAGGGAAGTTTGGGAGCAGTACTTC
.,few,TRBV10-3,13,TRBJ2-7,CAISEQVHYEQYF,TGTGCCATCAGTGAGCAGGTACACTACGAGCAGTACTTC
.,many,TRBV7-2,16,TRBJ1-3,CASNPGGRSSGNTIYF,TGTGCCAGCAACCCGGGGGGACGGAGCTCTGGAAACACCATATATTTT
.,few,TRBV19,12,TRBJ2-1,CASSIGEGEQFF,TGTGCCAGTAGTATTGGAGAGGGTGAGCAGTTCTTC
.,many,TRBV7-8,13,TRBJ1-1,CASSIQGYTEAFF,TGTGCCAGCAGCATTCAGGGTTACACTGAAGCTTTCTTT
.,many,TRBV7-2,14,TRBJ2-7,CASSSHRATYEQYF,TGTGCCAGCAGTTCCCACAGGGCCACCTACGAGCAGTACTTC
.,many,TRBV7-2,15,TRBJ1-5,CASSLGRGRNQPQHF,TGTGCCAGCAGCTTAGGCAGGGGAAGAAATCAGCCCCAGCATTTT
.,many,TRBV20-1,13,TRBJ1-3,CSASVSSGNTIYF,TGCAGTGCTAGTGTGAGCTCTGGAAACACCATATATTTT
.,few,TRBV2,15,TRBJ1-2,CASSVIGRPNYGYTF,TGTGCCAGCAGTGTCATAGGACGGCCTAACTATGGCTACACCTTC
TRBD2,few,TRBV4-3,18,TRBJ2-3,CASSQGFLAGGVTDTQYF,TGCGCCAGCAGCCAAGGGTTTCTAGCGGGAGGGGTCACAGATACGCAGTATTTT
TRBD1,many,TRBV19,15,TRBJ1-5,CASSIRTGNSQPQHF,TGTGCCAGTAGTATCAGGACAGGGAATTCTCAGCCCCAGCATTTT
.,few,TRBV6-1,15,TRBJ1-2,CASSETTQARYGYTF,TGTGCCAGCAGTGAGACCACTCAAGCGCGCTATGGCTACACCTTC
.,few,TRBV19,14,TRBJ1-5,CASSNILSNQPQHF,TGTGCCAGTAGTAACATTTTAAGCAATCAGCCCCAGCATTTT
.,.,TRBV25-1,16,TRBJ2-3,CASINTLPGPRDTQYF,TGTGCCAGCATTAATACTCTCCCCGGGCCGAGGGATACGCAGTATTTT
TRBD2,many,TRBV7-2,17,TRBJ2-7,CASSFGGLALSSYEQYF,TGTGCCAGCAGCTTCGGGGGACTAGCGCTGAGCTCCTACGAGCAGTACTTC
.,.,TRBV7-2,14,TRBJ2-1,CASSRPGGHNEQFF,TGTGCCAGCAGCAGACCGGGCGGCCACAATGAGCAGTTCTTC
.,many,TRBV7-2,14,TRBJ1-1,CASSLGQVLSEAFF,TGTGCCAGCAGCTTAGGACAGGTATTAAGTGAAGCTTTCTTT
.,many,TRBV7-2,14,TRBJ1-1,CASSLTMSNTEAFF,TGTGCCAGCAGCTTAACGATGTCGAACACTGAAGCTTTCTTT
.,few,TRBV7-2,11,TRBJ2-2,CAGGTSGELFF,TGTGCCGGTGGGACCTCCGGGGAGCTGTTTTTT
.,.,TRBV4-3,13,TRBJ2-7,CASSQDQGLEQYF,TGCGCCAGCAGCCAAGATCAGGGGCTCGAGCAGTACTTC
.,.,TRBV5-4,15,TRBJ2-1,CASSLSGNPYNEQFF,TGTGCCAGCAGCTTGAGTGGGAACCCCTACAATGAGCAGTTCTTC
.,few,TRBV7-2,13,TRBJ1-1,CASSLGRQTEAFF,TGTGCCAGCAGCTTAGGAAGACAAACTGAAGCTTTCTTT
TRBD2,.,TRBV6-2/TRBV6-3,17,TRBJ2-7,CASSYLGGAGAGYEQYF,TGTGCCAGCAGTTACCTTGGAGGGGCGGGAGCAGGCTACGAGCAGTACTTC